This T cell receptor (beta chain) was obtained from a study of shared clonotypes between healthy human individuals. Notes on the study in general: The four-donor shared clonotypes exceeded non-shared clonotypes in generation probability, with non-shared ones scoring lower.

In the naive CD8 group, cells lacked CD45RO and were positively selected for CCR7, so terminally differentiated effector memory CD45RA+ cells were left out. Assay: immunoSEQ multiplex PCR; the TCRdb copy retains only in-frame clones and omits some. The sample contains just over 2,000,000 clones, roughly 94% of which appear only once. V shed 3 bases, J shed 2 bases, and the junction held 4 bases outside the gene matches. The CDR3 runs to 16 residues. CDR1 and CDR2 (germline): SNHLY, FYNNEI. As to this clone: Its antigen is undetermined.

The sequence came from a man aged 18 to 35 in good health. The sequenced sample consisted of naive CD8+ T cells sorted from blood. The chain joins TRBV2 to TRBJ2-5; 12 nucleotides match TRBD2. Here the CDR3 DNA reads TGTGCCAGCAGTGATCCTAGCGGGAGGGTTCAAGAGACCCAGTACTTC. Protein sequence: CASSDPSGRVQETQYF.